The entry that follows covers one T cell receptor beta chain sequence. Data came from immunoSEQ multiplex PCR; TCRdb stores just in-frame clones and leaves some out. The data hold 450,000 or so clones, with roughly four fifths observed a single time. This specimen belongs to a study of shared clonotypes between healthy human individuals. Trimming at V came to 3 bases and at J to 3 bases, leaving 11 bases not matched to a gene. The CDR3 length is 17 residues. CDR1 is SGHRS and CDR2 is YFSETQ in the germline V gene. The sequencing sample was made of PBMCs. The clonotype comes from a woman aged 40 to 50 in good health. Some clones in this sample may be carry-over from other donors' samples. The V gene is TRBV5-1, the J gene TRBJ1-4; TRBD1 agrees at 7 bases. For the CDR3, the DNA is TGCGCCAGCAGCTCACGACAGGGTGACCGGCCTAATGAAAAACTGTTTTTT. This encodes CASSSRQGDRPNEKLFF.